This T cell receptor beta chain was obtained from a study of shared clonotypes between healthy human individuals. The overall study: Each donor's CD8 memory used one plate, CD8 naive two, each CD4 subset three.

Study outcomes and limitations: Sharing across several donors was seen in 4.5% to 6.5% of naive CD4 clonotypes. Rarefaction indicated that sorted-subset sequencing remained incomplete although depth was large.

TCRdb's copy holds only in-frame clones and misses some; the assay was immunoSEQ multiplex PCR. The sample has 2 million to 3 million clones, 90% to 95% seen once. Germline CDR1 reads LNHDA; CDR2 reads SQIVND (reference sequence). CDR3 length: 15 amino acids. The V gene lost 6 bases and the J gene lost 1 base, with 15 bases spanning the gap. Details on this clone: Its antigen is not identified.

Donors had no recently reported acute infections or vaccinations and were HIV-negative. The origin of this receptor is a man between 18 and 29 years old in good health. Some clones in this sample may be carry-over from other donors' samples. V gene TRBV19 combines with J gene TRBJ1-2, with D possibly matching TRBD1 (5 bases). Specimen: naive CD4+ T cells from PBMCs. Stated subset: CD45RA+ positively selected. This CDR3 reads CASRGPGSRNYGYTF. The DNA of the CDR3 is TGTGCCAGTAGGGGACCAGGGTCACGTAACTATGGCTACACCTTC.